The 8 T cell receptor beta chains in this list originate from one sample, sequenced in a study of low-dose radiotherapy and immunotherapy resistance in tumors. Gene-specific TRAV and TRBV primers were used for first-strand cDNA, covering alpha and beta chains. TCR amplification involved approximately 20 PCR cycles with a constant-region primer and V-primer adapter. TCRdb passed the reads through MiXCR, listing each CDR3 protein once. The sample carries tens of thousands of distinct CDR3 sequences, about 30% recorded once. Time point denoted: before trial treatment. The sample consisted of PBMCs, taken before treatment. The receptors come from a male donor with rectosigmoid adenocarcinoma.

This clonotype showed up many times. J is TRBJ2-7 and V is TRBV6-2 or TRBV6-3, with D perhaps TRBD1 (6 bases). Deletions cut 2 bases from V and 3 bases from J, with 8 bases between. Germline CDR1 and CDR2: MNHEY and SVGEGT. The CDR3 consists of 13 residues. In DNA, the CDR3 is TGTGCCAGCAGTTACCGGGACAACTACGAGCAGTACTTC. Its protein product is CASSYRDNYEQYF.

Regarding this clonotype: This likely came from a read error, as a far larger clone is one base away. The chain employs TRBV9 and TRBJ2-1; TRBD2 aligns across 8 bases. The length of the CDR3 is 13 residues. Germline assignment: CDR1 SGDLS and CDR2 YYNGEE. Trimming took 0 bases from V and 10 from J; bases not matched to a gene: 3. CDR3 nucleotide sequence: TGTGCCAGCAGCGTAGCGGGGGGGCGCGAGCAGTTCTTC. Protein product: CASSVAGGREQFF.

The gene calls are TRBV7-2 and TRBJ1-3; no firm D call. With 4 bases removed from V and 2 bases from J, the gap between germline ends came to 6 bases. The germline V gene encodes CDR1 SGHTA and CDR2 FQGNSA. CDR3 size: 13 residues. The CDR3 nucleotides read TGTGCCAGCAGCTGGGGTGCTGGAAACACCATATATTTT. Its protein is CASSWGAGNTIYF.

This clonotype has at least ten counts. This chain connects TRBV20-1 to TRBJ2-7; D unclear. Germline values: CDR1 DFQATT, CDR2 SNEGSKA (reference sequence). This CDR3 comprises 14 residues. Trimming pared 0 bases from V and 4 bases from J, leaving 13 bases between. The CDR3 nucleotides are TGCAGTGCTAGAGATCAGCTAGAGTATTACGAGCAGTACTTC. This codes for CSARDQLEYYEQYF.

The table lists this clonotype with many counts. The chain has TRBV18 and TRBJ2-7, with 7 bases aligning to TRBD2. Germline V CDR1 and CDR2: KGHSH, LQKENI. The CDR3 is 15 amino acids. The ends lost 4 bases at V and 2 bases at J; junction bases unmatched: 8. The DNA for the CDR3 is TGTGCCAGCTCACTCGCCATGGGGGGGACCTACGAGCAGTACTTC. It specifies CASSLAMGGTYEQYF.

This clonotype was seen at least ten times. This chain joins TRBV20-1 and TRBJ2-7; a possible D gene is TRBD1 (5 bases). Per germline, CDR1 DFQATT and CDR2 SNEGSKA (reference sequence). The CDR3 extends over 11 amino acids. V lost 4 bases and J lost 4, with 8 bases in between. The CDR3 here is CSATGPYEQYF. The CDR3 DNA is TGCAGTGCTACAGGGCCGTACGAGCAGTACTTC.

The CDR3 DNA reads TGTGCCAGCAGGCGAGGGGCAGGGGAGACCCAGTACTTC. Amino acids: CASRRGAGETQYF. The chain combines TRBV28 with TRBJ2-5; either TRBD1 or TRBD2 may fit D (5 bases each). The CDR3 is 13 amino acids. The V and J ends lost 6 bases and 5 bases respectively, with 13 bases between them. CDR1 MDHEN and CDR2 SYDVKM come from the germline V gene.

This clonotype was seen many times. The rearrangement links TRBV5-1 to TRBJ1-5, with a weak D call TRBD1 (5 bases). The CDR3 loop spans 13 amino acids. The germline gives CDR1 SGHRS, CDR2 YFSETQ. Trimming pared 5 bases from V and 8 bases from J, leaving 14 bases between. The CDR3 coding sequence is TGCGCCAGCAGTCAGGGCCCTGGGGAGCCCCAGCATTTT. Its translation is CASSQGPGEPQHF.